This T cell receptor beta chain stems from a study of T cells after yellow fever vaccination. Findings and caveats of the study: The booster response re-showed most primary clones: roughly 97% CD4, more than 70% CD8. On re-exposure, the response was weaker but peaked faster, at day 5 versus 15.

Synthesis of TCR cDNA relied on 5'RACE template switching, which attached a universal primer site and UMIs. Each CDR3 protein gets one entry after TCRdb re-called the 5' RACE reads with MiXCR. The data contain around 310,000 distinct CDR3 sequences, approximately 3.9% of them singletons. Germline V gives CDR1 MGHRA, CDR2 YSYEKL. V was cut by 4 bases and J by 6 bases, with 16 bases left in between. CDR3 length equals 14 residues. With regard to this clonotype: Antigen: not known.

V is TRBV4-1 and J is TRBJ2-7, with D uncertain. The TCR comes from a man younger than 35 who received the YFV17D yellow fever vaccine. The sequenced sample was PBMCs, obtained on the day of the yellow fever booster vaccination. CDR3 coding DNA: TGCGCCAGCAGCCGGGAACATTTAGATATCGAGCAGTACTTC. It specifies CASSREHLDIEQYF.